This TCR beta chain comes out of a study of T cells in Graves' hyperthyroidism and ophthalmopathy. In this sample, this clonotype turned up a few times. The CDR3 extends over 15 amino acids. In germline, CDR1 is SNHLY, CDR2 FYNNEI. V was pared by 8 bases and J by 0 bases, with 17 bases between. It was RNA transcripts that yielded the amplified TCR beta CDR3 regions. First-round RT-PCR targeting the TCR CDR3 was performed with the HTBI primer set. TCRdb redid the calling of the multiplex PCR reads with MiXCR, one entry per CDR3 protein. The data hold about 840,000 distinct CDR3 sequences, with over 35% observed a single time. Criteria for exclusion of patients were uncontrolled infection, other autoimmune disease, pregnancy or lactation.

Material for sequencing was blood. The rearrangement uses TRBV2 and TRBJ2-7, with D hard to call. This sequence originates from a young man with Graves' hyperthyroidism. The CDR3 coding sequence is TGTGCCAGCTCCAGTGCGATACAGAGCTCCTACGAGCAGTACTTC. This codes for CASSSAIQSSYEQYF. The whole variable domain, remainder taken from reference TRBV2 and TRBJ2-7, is EPEVTQTPSHQVTQMGQEVILRCVPISNHLYFYWYRQILGQKVEFLVSFYNNEISEKSEIFDDQFSVERPDGSNFTLKIRSTKLEDSAMYFCASSSAIQSSYEQYFGPGTRLTVT.